Sequencing of this T cell receptor (beta chain) was carried out in a study of T-cell reconstitution after alpha-beta-depleted transplantation in children. Trimming took 1 base from V and 10 from J, leaving 2 bases between them. The CDR3 extends over 10 amino acids. The germline gives CDR1 SEHNR, CDR2 FQNEAQ (reference sequence). This clonotype was counted at least ten times. Its target is unknown. Using unique molecular identifiers, the investigators prepared the TCRbeta library. One entry per CDR3 protein, called by TCRdb with MiXCR from the PCR reads. The table lists roughly 340,000 distinct CDR3 sequences, under 20% of them singletons. Broader study findings: There were reportedly several hundred expanded graft clones from which alpha-beta T cells came about two months after transplant. T-cell counts and diversity were attributed mostly to newly produced T cells one year after transplant.

The chain recombines TRBV7-9 with TRBJ2-1; D is undetermined. Sequenced material: PBMCs, mostly from graft donor cells, taken 360 days after TCRalphabeta/CD19-depleted stem cell transplant. The sequence was obtained from a male patient aged 2-15 years who had a stem cell transplant for acute lymphoblastic leukemia, so the T cells may come from the graft donor. The CDR3 loop is CASSLVEQFF. CDR3 nucleotide sequence: TGTGCCAGCAGCTTAGTCGAGCAGTTCTTC.